The 15 T cell receptor beta chains below come from one sample, sequenced in a study of CD8 T cells in Susac syndrome (dated by TCRdb to about 2019). The method behind the library was the immunoSEQ multiplex PCR assay. RNA was extracted with the RNeasy kit and roughly 0.45 to 1 ug was reverse transcribed using random hexamers. TCRdb ran its own pipeline on the public reads, namely fastp trimming at Q25 and MiXCR clone calling, and kept in-frame beta chains. Identical CDR3 proteins give one entry, which carries the most common genes and DNA. For this sample the table gives around 180,000 distinct CDR3 sequences, of which roughly 95% were detected only once. The leading ten clones occupy approximately 0.088% of the sample. Sequencing was performed on CD4+ T cells from PBMCs. All receptors derive from a human donor with multiple sclerosis.

This chain links TRBV30 with TRBJ1-4; D gene unclear. Trimming stripped 7 bases from V and 10 bases from J, with 10 bases between. The CDR3 is 10 residues long. Looked up from germline, CDR1 is GTSNPN and CDR2 is SVGIG (reference sequence). CDR3 nucleotides: TGTGCCTCCGAGGCCCCAAAACTGTTTTTT. This codes for CASEAPKLFF.

The CDR3 DNA reads TGTGCCAGCAGACCCGTTGACAGGGTCGATGGATACGAGCAGTACTTC. It translates to CASRPVDRVDGYEQYF. The rearrangement joins TRBV6-2 or TRBV6-3 to TRBJ2-7; 7 bases map to TRBD1. The junction had 15 bases not matched to a gene; V was cut back by 6 bases and J by 4 bases. Germline lookup yields CDR1 MNHEY and CDR2 SVGEGT. The CDR3 has 16 amino acids.

V and J are TRBV30 and TRBJ1-1; D is unclear. Germline V lookup: CDR1 GTSNPN, CDR2 SVGIG (reference sequence). Trimming removed 2 bases from V and 1 base from J, with 5 bases in between. CDR3 length: 12 residues. Written as DNA, the CDR3 is TGTGCCTGGAGTAGCGAGAACACTGAAGCTTTCTTT. As protein: CAWSSENTEAFF.

This rearrangement joins TRBV15 to TRBJ1-5; D uncertain. The ends were cut back, 1 base at V and 0 bases at J, with 13 bases in the middle. This CDR3 spans 17 amino acids. The germline V gene encodes CDR1 LNHNV and CDR2 YYDKDF (reference sequence). In DNA form, the CDR3 reads TGTGCCACCAGCAGAGGTCTGGGCGGCTATAGCAATCAGCCCCAGCATTTT. Residues: CATSRGLGGYSNQPQHF. The full variable domain, with the rest looked up from reference TRBV15 and TRBJ1-5, is DAMVIQNPRYQVTQFGKPVTLSCSQTLNHNVMYWYQQKSSQAPKLLFHYYDKDFNNEADTPDNFQSRRPNTSFCFLDIRSPGLGDTAMYLCATSRGLGGYSNQPQHFGDGTRLSIL.

V gene TRBV20-1 combines with J gene TRBJ2-3; 7 nucleotides match TRBD2. Germline-derived CDR1 and CDR2 are DFQATT and SNEGSKA (reference sequence). The CDR3 is made up of 14 amino acids. J lost 0 bases, V lost 5 bases, and 5 bases had no gene match. CDR3 sequence reads: CSALLASSTDTQYF. The CDR3 nucleotides read TGCAGTGCTTTACTAGCGAGTAGCACAGATACGCAGTATTTT.

The rearrangement links TRBV4-2 to TRBJ1-6; D possibly corresponds to TRBD1 (6 bases). The germline V gene has CDR1 LGHNA and CDR2 YNFKEQ. The CDR3 length is 18 residues. Trimming removed 0 bases at V and 8 bases at J, with 20 bases between. CDR3 nucleotide sequence: TGTGCCAGCAGCCAAGATGAGGTGGGTAGGGGGTCTTATTCACCCCTCCACTTT. Its protein product is CASSQDEVGRGSYSPLHF.

This rearrangement joins TRBV20-1 to TRBJ1-2, with D possibly matching TRBD1 (5 bases). Germline values: CDR1 DFQATT, CDR2 SNEGSKA (reference sequence). CDR3 size: 14 residues. V lost 2 bases, J lost 3 bases, and 13 bases lay in between. The CDR3 DNA reads as TGCAGTGCTAGAACTCCGGGACGAGACTATGGCTACACCTTC. Translation: CSARTPGRDYGYTF.

V and J are TRBV5-1 and TRBJ1-1; D perhaps matches TRBD1 (6 bases). CDR1 and CDR2 (germline): SGHRS, YFSETQ. This CDR3 is 12 amino acids long. V dropped 0 bases and J dropped 11 bases, with 11 bases sitting between them. The CDR3 is CASSLDRAVAFF. CDR3 nucleotides: TGCGCCAGCAGCTTGGACAGGGCCGTCGCTTTCTTT.

V is TRBV7-2 and J is TRBJ1-6; 7 bases match TRBD1. With V trimmed by 5 bases and J by 10 bases, 11 bases remained unmatched. CDR1 is SGHTA and CDR2 is FQGNSA in the germline V gene. The CDR3 has 15 amino acids. The CDR3 spells CASSPDRASRSPLHF. The CDR3, as DNA: TGTGCCAGCAGCCCCGACAGGGCTAGTAGGTCACCCCTCCACTTT.

The rearrangement joins TRBV29-1 to TRBJ2-2, with D possibly being TRBD2 (6 bases). Trimming removed 3 bases at V and 1 base at J, with 15 bases between. There are 16 residues in the CDR3. Germline values: CDR1 SQVTM, CDR2 ANQGSEA. The CDR3 DNA reads as TGCAGCGTTGAGAGTGGAGCGGGCCGGAACACCGGGGAGCTGTTTTTT. Its translation is CSVESGAGRNTGELFF.

CDR3: CSAPGSGNSPLHF. The DNA for the CDR3 is TGCAGTGCTCCGGGCTCCGGCAACTCACCCCTCCACTTT. The chain is built from TRBV20-1 and TRBJ1-6; D gene ambiguous. The CDR3 is made up of 13 amino acids. CDR1 and CDR2 (germline): DFQATT, SNEGSKA (reference sequence). V was cut by 5 bases and J by 10 bases, with 15 bases left in between.

The J gene is TRBJ1-2, the V gene TRBV19, with a possible D match to TRBD1 (5 bases). Trimming left V 4 bases short and J 1 base short, with 7 bases between. The germline gives CDR1 LNHDA, CDR2 SQIVND (reference sequence). The CDR3 totals 13 residues. CDR3 protein: CASSTGLNYGYTF. DNA of the CDR3: TGTGCCAGTAGTACGGGACTTAACTATGGCTACACCTTC. Using reference TRBV19 and TRBJ1-2 for the parts outside the CDR3, the full variable domain is DGGITQSPKYLFRKEGQNVTLSCEQNLNHDAMYWYRQDPGQGLRLIYYSQIVNDFQKGDIAEGYSVSREKKESFPLTVTSAQKNPTAFYLCASSTGLNYGYTFGSGTRLTVV.

The chain has TRBV6-5 and TRBJ1-5; weak D call: TRBD1 (6 bases). The CDR3 runs 15 residues. Germline V gene sequence: CDR1 MNHEY, CDR2 SVGAGI. V was clipped by 0 bases and J by 6 bases, with 12 bases between them. CDR3 in amino acids: CASSYSGGAGQPQHF. The CDR3 nucleotides are TGTGCCAGCAGTTACTCGGGGGGGGCAGGTCAGCCCCAGCATTTT.

The rearrangement uses TRBV29-1 and TRBJ1-1; no reliable D call. The CDR3 extends over 14 amino acids. V lost 6 bases and J 1 base, leaving 15 bases between the germline ends. Germline CDR1 reads SQVTM; CDR2 reads ANQGSEA. CDR3 coding DNA: TGCAGCGTCCGCTGGGAAATTCGGAACACTGAAGCTTTCTTT. It encodes CSVRWEIRNTEAFF.

The rearrangement uses TRBV11-3 and TRBJ2-1; D may be TRBD2 (6 bases). CDR3 size: 13 residues. The germline V gene encodes CDR1 SGHNT and CDR2 YENEEA. Trimming left V 0 bases short and J 7 bases short, with 7 bases between. The DNA of the CDR3 is TGTGCCAGCAGCTTAGAGGGGGGTAATGAGCAGTTCTTC. Encoded protein: CASSLEGGNEQFF.